This TCR beta chain was profiled in a study of cytomegalovirus exposure and HLA in healthy donors (dated by TCRdb to the late 2010s). Regarding the research as a whole: An earlier analysis of several hundred of the donors reported about 260 Gb of sequence data and 117 million unique TCR beta sequences obtained from approximately 180 million T cells. The number of typed donors differed by locus: 629-630 for A, B, C, DRB1 and DQB1; 522 for DQA1; 606 for DPA1; and roughly 450 for DPB1. The study was designed to test whether signatures of past pathogen exposure could be identified by cataloging public T cell receptors. A later analysis re-analyzed previously published TCR beta repertoires from roughly 690 donors and added high-resolution HLA genotyping to study TCR occurrence patterns. In an earlier analysis of several hundred of the donors, high-throughput TCR beta sequencing was used to judge whether each TCR beta V gene segment behaved as functional or pseudogenic. Donor age, sex, ethnicity and CMV serostatus were collected together with the repertoire data. Among 398 genotyped donors of the cohort, an average of approximately 220,000 unique TCR beta nucleotide sequences was sequenced per donor, of which about 18% were non-productive. About 5 DR-DQ haplotypes were handled as single units for association and clustering, since linkage in the cohort was strong. A later genetic analysis took genome-wide SNP genotypes for about 60% of the roughly 670 donors and used that subset as a discovery cohort. Rather than using new phenotypic data, the later analysis identified candidate immune exposures from TCR beta sequences and from how often those sequences occurred across donors. Among the roughly 400 genotyped donors, approximately 82% belonged to the genetic ancestry cluster associated with self-reported Caucasian donors. An early release that covered several hundred HLA-typed donors contained approximately 300 gigabases of sequencing data and around 85 million unique TCR sequences. Every discovery cohort repertoire had been produced on one sequencing platform. Class I and class II HLA loci were covered by the typing at four-digit resolution. The study profiled the T cell repertoires of 500 to 800 subjects by immunosequencing and related them to cytomegalovirus serostatus. A separate validation cohort of 100 to 150 different subjects was used in addition to the 666-subject first cohort. High-throughput TCR immunosequencing, statistical association of individual TCRs with disease status, and machine learning were combined to predict cytomegalovirus infection status. Points the paper makes about the study in general: Correlated functional status among segregating V segments might be attributable to linkage disequilibrium, but an unknown experimental factor could not be ruled out. An earlier analysis of approximately 530 of the donors showed that most TCR beta V segments appeared in productive rearrangements either about 87% or about 30% of the time, which broadly matched IMGT annotations. In both the original and validation cohorts, the classifier was reported to diagnose cytomegalovirus status with high specificity and sensitivity. A later analysis found that HLA-associated TCR beta chains were more clonally expanded and had lower generation probabilities than equally common non-associated chains. Compared with the 666-donor mean, donors in an Asian-associated ancestry cluster had fewer N-insertions in productive TCRs, according to a later genetic analysis. Immune exposure information for the cohort was limited to CMV serostatus. In a later analysis, most CMV-associated TCR beta chains were found to appear HLA-restricted, with HLA associations seemingly driven largely by CMV exposure. A further reported finding was that TCR beta sequences accurately predicted the HLA-A and HLA-B alleles for most subjects in the first cohort. Across donors, most TCR sequences were observed very rarely, whereas some public TCRs were present in many individuals. Only TCR beta chains were sequenced in this cohort, and the absence of alpha or paired-chain data limited detectable features. Some IMGT-functional V segments, including TRBV6-2 and TRBV6-3, could not be distinguished by the 87-base-pair reads and were therefore excluded. The sequencing pipeline was judged likely to have produced a cluster of highly shared sequence variants as a technical artifact. In a later genetic analysis, a missense DCLRE1C variant was associated with V-gene and J-gene trimming of TCR beta chains, and the association was replicated in an independent cohort. The presence/absence analyses assumed that sequencing depth was roughly uniform across donors, and that assumption may not be true. The authors suggested that the approach could potentially be extended to other disease states and immunological phenotypes. According to a later analysis, parvovirus B19, influenza, CMV and Epstein-Barr virus appeared linked to several top co-occurrence clusters. Specific HLA alleles were associated with 16,951 TCR beta sequences at a false discovery rate of 0.05 in a later analysis. In vitro tests confirmed that a few of the cytomegalovirus-associated TCR beta chains recognize cytomegalovirus antigens. The study listed 150 to 200 TCR beta chains as associated with cytomegalovirus. According to a later analysis, TCR association rates differed among HLA loci, with DRB1 alleles showing the most associated TCRs and HLA-C alleles showing the fewest. Because HLA typing was unavailable for some donors at each locus, only the typed subset was used in association tests. Assigning TCR associations to individual alleles was difficult when HLA alleles, especially DR and DQ, strongly co-occurred. Around 16 rarely observed V segments, including chromosome 9 orphons, were excluded from the earlier analysis of a few hundred of the donors because counts were too low.

The library was made by the immunoSEQ multiplex PCR assay. For the multiplex PCR, a mixture combining 60 forward primers for TCR Vbeta segments and 13 reverse primers for TCR Jbeta segments was used. Amplification of the CDR3 region of rearranged TCR beta genes was performed with a multiplex PCR assay on genomic DNA. The Illumina HiSeq System was used to sequence the amplified TCR beta libraries as 87-base-pair reads. Per the source publication's procedure: Across the 700 or so repertoires, a later analysis counted 80 million or so unique TCR beta chains, around 10 million of which were shared by at least two donors. A nearest-neighbor algorithm error-corrected the raw reads and collapsed the reads into unique sequences, merging closely related sequences to remove PCR and sequencing errors. V, D and J gene segments were assigned by aligning CDR3 sequences to IMGT reference sequences. Each retained sequence needed at least a six-nucleotide match to both a V gene segment and a J gene segment. Rearrangements were called productive when the CDR3 lacked stop codons and stayed in frame with V and J; all others were non-productive. CDR3 was defined by IMGT convention, running from the second conserved V-encoded cysteine to the conserved J-encoded phenylalanine. In an earlier analysis of 500 to 650 of the donors, sequences lacking an unambiguous match to a single V gene segment were excluded. An earlier analysis of 500 to 700 of the donors classified V segments as functional when productive rearrangements were above 56.7% and as segregating when the standard deviation between donors was above 5%. A statistical classification framework was developed to diagnose cytomegalovirus status using the catalog of TCR beta chain sequences. A later analysis assigned V and J genes by comparing TCR nucleotide sequences with IMGT/GENE-DB human TR gene sequences. A later analysis assigned CDR3 sequences and most-parsimonious VDJ recombination scenarios with the TCRdist pipeline. In a later analysis, each TCR beta chain was defined by its CDR3 amino acid sequence together with its V-gene family, and reads without a unique V-gene family were excluded. As a way to deal with suspected cross-contamination and a sequencing artifact, a later analysis dropped 592 nucleotide sequences that were highly shared and had low generation probability. In a later analysis, a clonal expansion index for each public chain was calculated from normalized within-repertoire ranks of inferred template counts. In a later analysis, generation probabilities were computed with a VDJ recombination model fitted to out-of-frame rearrangements, and the resulting probabilities were checked against IGoR. In a later analysis, hypergeometric tests were used to score TCR-TCR, TCR-HLA and TCR-CMV co-occurrence, with a repertoire-size bias correction applied to TCR pairs. To estimate false discovery rates, a later analysis permuted the HLA or CMV assignments 20 times. A later analysis grouped co-occurring TCRs with DBSCAN, adding TCRdist sequence similarity when clustering within HLA-allele-positive subsets. Repertoires with fewer than 30,000 or more than 120,000 public chains were left out of co-occurrence clustering, as were four to six repertoires with anomalous nucleotide sharing. Not all clones reach the TCRdb copy of this immuneACCESS table, which keeps in-frame sequences only. Checked studies attribute under half of the gap to unresolved V genes and leave the rest unexplained. V and J calls and clone size are copied from that table; D and trimming were computed from the DNA. The sample table lists around 110,000 clones, roughly a tenth of them with a count of one. The ten most abundant clones make up less than 4% of the sample.

In total, around 600 healthy bone marrow donors made up the cohort. At the time of sampling, every cohort member was nominally healthy, though immune exposures that went unrecorded were likely present. The donor tested CMV seronegative, placing the donor among the 350 or so seronegative members of the cohort. Every donor gave a peripheral blood sample, and the peripheral blood mononuclear cells from that sample were used for TCR beta sequencing. Genomic DNA extraction from the blood cell samples was performed with the Qiagen DNeasy Blood Extraction Kit. In regard to this clone: The clone's antigen remains unknown. The input lacks base qualities; no much larger clone sits a single base away.

The germline V gene (reference sequence) gives CDR1 as SEHNR and CDR2 as FQNEAQ. Relative to germline, V is 1 base shorter and J is 0 bases shorter, with 7 bases between their ends. From cysteine to phenylalanine, the CDR3 is 14 amino acids long. Of the read, only the CDR3 DNA is kept; its 42 bases are in frame from base 1. The sequence is built from TRBV7-9 and TRBJ2-7; the best D guess is TRBD2, with 6 bases matching. The sample comprised PBMCs. This TCR was sampled from a man aged 25-45 years in good health and CMV-seronegative. The DNA is TGTGCCAGCAGCTTAGTAGCGGACTCCTACGAGCAGTACTTC. This gives the protein CASSLVADSYEQYF.